Listed here are 13 T cell receptor beta chains from one sample, sequenced in a study of blood T cell repertoires in COVID-19. Here immunoSEQ multiplex PCR was the method, and the copy in TCRdb shows in-frame clones only, minus some. The table shows 350,000 to 550,000 clones, with 80% to 90% occurring only once. Sequencing was performed on PBMCs or T cells enriched from blood (not recorded which). The receptor source for this set is a man aged 30 to 45 who had recovered from COVID-19.

This clone was picked up one time. The chain carries TRBV11-3 and TRBJ1-1; possibly TRBD1 for D (5 bases). Germline values: CDR1 SGHNT, CDR2 YENEEA. The CDR3 covers 13 residues. V lost 3 bases and J 3 bases, leaving 8 bases between the germline ends. The CDR3 loop is CASSFVGDTEAFF. CDR3 DNA sequence: TGTGCCAGCAGCTTCGTAGGGGACACTGAAGCTTTCTTT.

The CDR3 nucleotides are TGTGCCAGCAGCTCGACTAGCGGGAGCTTTGAGCAGTTCTTC. Amino acids: CASSSTSGSFEQFF. The rearrangement joins TRBV7-3 to TRBJ2-1; TRBD2 agrees at 12 bases. Germline assignment: CDR1 SGHTA and CDR2 FQGTGA. V trimming: 4 bases; J trimming: 9 bases; junction bases outside the gene matches: 4. The CDR3 loop spans 14 amino acids.

The chain has TRBV6-4 and TRBJ2-3, with D possibly being TRBD2 (6 bases). V was cut by 10 bases and J by 5 bases, with 25 bases left in between. Germline V gives CDR1 MRHNA, CDR2 SNTAGT. The CDR3 is 16 amino acids. CDR3 loop: CAITPRDSVFEDTQYF. For the CDR3, the DNA is TGTGCCATCACTCCTAGGGACTCCGTTTTTGAAGATACGCAGTATTTT.

The V call is TRBV28, the J call TRBJ2-2; 7 bases map to TRBD2. V lost 3 bases and J lost 1; bases outside the gene matches: 5. CDR3 length: 16 residues. Per the germline V gene, CDR1 is MDHEN and CDR2 is SYDVKM. The CDR3 nucleotides are TGTGCCAGCAGTTTGTCCCCTAGCGGGAACACCGGGGAGCTGTTTTTT. Amino acid sequence: CASSLSPSGNTGELFF.

The rearrangement joins TRBV18 to TRBJ2-2; no definite D call. The CDR3 is made up of 13 amino acids. Trimming left V 6 bases short and J 5 bases short, with 10 bases between. Germline loops: CDR1 KGHSH, CDR2 LQKENI. This chain's CDR3 is CASSLHGTGELFF. The CDR3 DNA reads TGTGCCAGCTCCCTACACGGGACCGGGGAGCTGTTTTTT.

The chain links TRBV28 to TRBJ1-5, with 7 bases fitting TRBD1. Trimming cost V 3 bases and J 5 bases; bases outside gene matches: 1. The CDR3 is 13 residues long. Looked up from germline, CDR1 is MDHEN and CDR2 is SYDVKM. The CDR3 here is CASSFGQDQPQHF. The CDR3 DNA sequence: TGTGCCAGCAGTTTTGGACAGGATCAGCCCCAGCATTTT.

The chain is built from TRBV25-1 and TRBJ2-2; D gene uncertain. This CDR3 has 15 residues. CDR1 and CDR2 from the germline V gene are MGHDK and SYGVNS. The V gene lost 2 bases and the J gene lost 4 bases, with 11 bases spanning the gap. CDR3 protein: CASSELQVPTGELFF. The DNA for the CDR3 is TGTGCCAGCAGTGAACTTCAGGTACCCACCGGGGAGCTGTTTTTT.

This rearrangement joins TRBV3-1 (or the pseudogene TRBV3-2) to TRBJ2-2; 10 nucleotides line up with TRBD2. The CDR3 has 15 amino acids. J lost 4 bases, V lost 4 bases, and 3 bases had no gene match. Germline V lookup: CDR1 LGHDT, CDR2 YNNKEL (reference sequence). This CDR3 is CASSLLAGVTGELFF. The CDR3, as DNA: TGTGCCAGCAGCCTCCTAGCGGGAGTCACCGGGGAGCTGTTTTTT.

The chain couples TRBV27 to TRBJ2-2; no clear D gene. Looked up from germline, CDR1 is MNHEY and CDR2 is SMNVEV (reference sequence). The CDR3 runs to 12 residues. V was cut by 4 bases and J by 6 bases, with 6 bases left in between. For the CDR3, the DNA is TGTGCCAGCAGTTCTCTAGCCGGGGAGCTGTTTTTT. Translated: CASSSLAGELFF.

This clone was detected a few times. V is TRBV5-1 and J is TRBJ2-7; maybe TRBD1 (6 bases). The CDR3 contains 15 residues. Per germline, CDR1 SGHRS and CDR2 YFSETQ. Trimming took off 4 bases at V and 0 bases at J, with 14 bases between the two ends. The CDR3 coding sequence is TGCGCCAGCAGCCGACTTCAGGGGCGCTCCTACGAGCAGTACTTC. Translating gives CASSRLQGRSYEQYF. Complete variable domain (other parts from reference TRBV5-1 and TRBJ2-7): KAGVTQTPRYLIKTRGQQVTLSCSPISGHRSVSWYQQTPGQGLQFLFEYFSETQRNKGNFPGRFSGRQFSNSRSEMNVSTLELGDSALYLCASSRLQGRSYEQYFGPGTRLTVT.

Regarding this clone: The same CDR3 arises from other DNA sequences in this sample as well. The chain links TRBV5-1 to TRBJ2-7; 11 bases map to TRBD2. The CDR3 contains 15 residues. Germline-derived CDR1 and CDR2 are SGHRS and YFSETQ. V dropped 2 bases and J dropped 0; count of bases not matched to a gene: 1. In DNA, the CDR3 is TGCGCCAGCAGCTTAGGGACTAGCGGCTCCTACGAGCAGTACTTC. Protein sequence: CASSLGTSGSYEQYF.

The CDR3 sequence: CASSFSVNQPQHF. CDR3 sequence (DNA): TGTGCCAGCAGTTTTTCAGTCAATCAGCCCCAGCATTTT. The genes are TRBV27 and TRBJ1-5, with D uncertain. The CDR3 runs to 13 residues. Trimming took off 3 bases at V and 3 bases at J, with 6 bases between the two ends. From germline, CDR1 is MNHEY and CDR2 SMNVEV (reference sequence).

In its sample, this clone was seen a few times. V usage is TRBV7-6 and J usage is TRBJ1-2; D is possibly TRBD1 (5 bases). V lost 5 bases to trimming and J lost 4 bases, with 17 bases between them. The length of the CDR3 is 15 residues. Germline CDR1 and CDR2: SGHVS and FNYEAQ. CDR3 sequence reads: CASSPLSPGPYGYTF. CDR3 nucleotides: TGTGCCAGCAGCCCCCTCTCGCCAGGGCCCTATGGCTACACCTTC.